The 19 T cell receptor beta chains given below trace back to one sample, sequenced in a study of shared clonotypes between healthy human individuals. Data came from immunoSEQ multiplex PCR; TCRdb stores just in-frame clones and leaves some out. The sample yields just over 2,000,000 clones, 90% to 95% seen once. Sample: naive CD4+ T cells sorted from blood. Stated subset: CD45RA+ positively selected. These receptors were taken from a man aged 18 to 29 in good health.

V is TRBV19 and J is TRBJ2-7, with 10 bases identical to TRBD2. The V segment lost 6 bases and the J segment 0 bases; nucleotides outside the gene matches: 8. The CDR3 is 16 residues long. Germline V lookup: CDR1 LNHDA, CDR2 SQIVND (reference sequence). The CDR3 protein is CASRVPSGSGSYEQYF. The CDR3 DNA reads TGTGCCAGTAGGGTTCCTAGCGGGAGCGGCTCCTACGAGCAGTACTTC. Combining the CDR3 with reference TRBV19 and TRBJ2-7 gives the whole variable domain DGGITQSPKYLFRKEGQNVTLSCEQNLNHDAMYWYRQDPGQGLRLIYYSQIVNDFQKGDIAEGYSVSREKKESFPLTVTSAQKNPTAFYLCASRVPSGSGSYEQYFGPGTRLTVT.

The chain uses TRBV19 and TRBJ1-2; TRBD1 matches at 7 bases. V shed 3 bases, J shed 0 bases, and the junction held 7 bases outside the gene matches. Germline V CDR1 and CDR2: LNHDA, SQIVND (reference sequence). This CDR3 is 16 amino acids long. The DNA of the CDR3 is TGTGCCAGTAGTATCACACGGACAGGAACTAACTATGGCTACACCTTC. Residues: CASSITRTGTNYGYTF.

This clone was recorded only once. The J gene is TRBJ2-7, the V gene TRBV5-1; D may be TRBD1 (5 bases). Germline V lookup: CDR1 SGHRS, CDR2 YFSETQ. V was cut by 5 bases and J by 3 bases, with 15 bases left in between. The CDR3 is 14 residues long. The CDR3 DNA sequence: TGCGCCAGCAGGCCGGACAAAGCAGGCTACGAGCAGTACTTC. It yields the protein CASRPDKAGYEQYF.

CDR3 nucleotides: TGTGCCAGTAGTATCGTCCCGGGACAGGGGCGAGATGAAAAACTGTTTTTT. It codes for CASSIVPGQGRDEKLFF. The chain is built from TRBV19 and TRBJ1-4, with TRBD1 matching 10 bases. The CDR3 loop spans 17 amino acids. CDR1 is LNHDA, CDR2 SQIVND, per germline (reference sequence). The junction had 10 bases not matched to a gene; V was cut back by 3 bases and J by 6 bases.

Details on this clone: The same CDR3 also results from other DNA sequences found in this sample. The rearrangement joins TRBV7-9 to TRBJ2-3; the D is unclear. Germline V gives CDR1 SEHNR, CDR2 FQNEAQ (reference sequence). The CDR3 runs to 12 residues. The V and J ends lost 6 bases and 2 bases respectively, with 6 bases between them. This CDR3 reads CASSSNTDTQYF. For the CDR3, the DNA is TGTGCCAGCAGTTCCAACACAGATACGCAGTATTTT. Full variable domain (outside the CDR3, taken from reference TRBV7-9 and TRBJ2-3): DTGVSQNPRHKITKRGQNVTFRCDPISEHNRLYWYRQTLGQGPEFLTYFQNEAQLEKSRLLSDRFSAERPKGSFSTLEIQRTEQGDSAMYLCASSSNTDTQYFGPGTRLTVL.

J is TRBJ1-5 and V is TRBV6-5; the D gene is possibly TRBD1 (5 bases). Germline V gene data show CDR1 as MNHEY and CDR2 as SVGAGI. V was clipped by 5 bases and J by 3 bases, with 14 bases between them. This CDR3 region has 15 residues. DNA of the CDR3: TGTGCCAGCAGTGCTGAAGGGACGGTCAATCAGCCCCAGCATTTT. Amino acid sequence: CASSAEGTVNQPQHF.

This rearrangement joins TRBV5-1 to TRBJ1-1; D remains ambiguous. Trimming shortened V by 0 bases and J by 0 bases, and 15 bases separated the two germline ends. The CDR3 is 17 amino acids. Germline loops: CDR1 SGHRS, CDR2 YFSETQ. The CDR3 protein is CASSLAGGRQMNTEAFF. For the CDR3, the DNA is TGCGCCAGCAGCTTGGCGGGAGGGAGGCAGATGAACACTGAAGCTTTCTTT.

The chain uses TRBV5-6 and TRBJ2-7, with D hard to call. The germline V gene encodes CDR1 SGHDT and CDR2 YYEEEE. V was clipped by 0 bases and J by 5 bases, with 9 bases between them. The CDR3 has 13 amino acids. In DNA, the CDR3 is TGTGCCAGCAGCTTGGGACGCCGTCACGAGCAGTACTTC. Translated, it gives CASSLGRRHEQYF.

This chain links TRBV10-1 with TRBJ2-5; 10 bases are shared with TRBD1. Losses at the gene ends were 4 bases for V and 5 bases for J; bases not matched to a gene: 7. The germline V gene has CDR1 WNHNN and CDR2 SYGVQD (reference sequence). The CDR3 spans 15 residues. In DNA, the CDR3 is TGCGCCAGCAGTGCGACCGGGACAGGGGACGAGACCCAGTACTTC. Residues: CASSATGTGDETQYF.

This CDR3 reads CASSLKGSYEQYF. The CDR3 DNA reads as TGTGCCAGCAGCTTAAAAGGTTCCTACGAGCAGTACTTC. The genes are TRBV7-3 and TRBJ2-7; D unclear. The V end was cut by 1 base, the J end by 1 base, with 5 bases between. The CDR3 has 13 residues. Germline CDR1 reads SGHTA; CDR2 reads FQGTGA. The full variable domain, completed using reference TRBV7-3 and TRBJ2-7, is GAGVSQTPSNKVTEKGKYVELRCDPISGHTALYWYRQSLGQGPEFLIYFQGTGAADDSGLPNDRFFAVRPEGSVSTLKIQRTERGDSAVYLCASSLKGSYEQYFGPGTRLTVT.

This clone was observed once. The sample carries other DNA sequences with the same CDR3. This chain's CDR3 is CATSRDIETQYF. The CDR3 DNA reads as TGTGCCACCAGCAGAGATATAGAGACCCAGTACTTC. The V call is TRBV15, the J call TRBJ2-5, with D uncertain. V gave up 0 bases and J gave up 4 bases, with 3 bases separating them. Germline V gene data show CDR1 as LNHNV and CDR2 as YYDKDF (reference sequence). The CDR3 length is 12 residues.

This clone was recorded only once. This chain links TRBV5-1 with TRBJ2-3; 9 bases are shared with TRBD2. Germline trimming cut 6 bases from V and 2 bases from J; bases unmatched to any gene: 10. Germline lookup yields CDR1 SGHRS and CDR2 YFSETQ. The CDR3 extends over 16 amino acids. CDR3 in DNA: TGCGCCAGCACTTCGGGCGGGAGGGCCAACACAGATACGCAGTATTTT. Amino acid sequence: CASTSGGRANTDTQYF.

The rearrangement joins TRBV5-4 to TRBJ2-7; 8 bases line up with TRBD2. V was clipped by 4 bases and J by 0 bases; unmatched bases: 9. The CDR3 sequence is 16 residues long. The V gene's germline CDR1 is SGHNT and CDR2 YYREEE (reference sequence). The chain's CDR3 is CASSPSGGSSSYEQYF. As DNA, the CDR3 is TGTGCCAGCAGCCCAAGCGGGGGTTCAAGCTCCTACGAGCAGTACTTC.

V and J are TRBV25-1 and TRBJ1-5; D not resolved. Trimming took 7 bases from V and 1 from J, leaving 20 bases between them. The CDR3 has 17 residues. From germline, CDR1 is MGHDK and CDR2 SYGVNS. The CDR3 protein is CASKGGSGFESNQPQHF. CDR3 in DNA: TGTGCCAGCAAGGGTGGTTCTGGGTTCGAAAGCAATCAGCCCCAGCATTTT.

The chain has TRBV6-5 and TRBJ1-2; TRBD1 might be the D (5 bases). This CDR3 is built from 13 residues. Trimming took 6 bases from V and 3 from J, leaving 11 bases between them. The germline V gene has CDR1 MNHEY and CDR2 SVGAGI. The CDR3 loop reads CASRAGGDYGYTF. Written as DNA, the CDR3 is TGTGCCAGCAGGGCGGGGGGGGACTATGGCTACACCTTC.

CDR3: CASSLGLRAQETQYF. As DNA, the CDR3 is TGTGCCAGCAGCCTGGGGTTGCGGGCCCAAGAGACCCAGTACTTC. This rearrangement joins TRBV7-8 to TRBJ2-5, with a possible D match to TRBD2 (5 bases). This CDR3 spans 15 amino acids. Germline V lookup: CDR1 SGHVS, CDR2 FQNEAQ. The ends were cut back, 5 bases at V and 1 base at J, with 14 bases in the middle.

As regards this clone: Other DNA sequences in the same sample also yield this CDR3. This chain links TRBV28 with TRBJ1-2; D is undetermined. V lost 3 bases and J lost 0, with 5 bases in between. Germline CDR1 is MDHEN and CDR2 is SYDVKM. The CDR3 is 13 residues long. The CDR3 region is CASSFRANYGYTF. CDR3 DNA: TGTGCCAGCAGTTTTCGTGCTAACTATGGCTACACCTTC.

This clone was recorded only once. This rearrangement joins TRBV25-1 to TRBJ1-2; perhaps TRBD1 as D (6 bases). From germline, CDR1 is MGHDK and CDR2 SYGVNS. Between the trimmed V and J ends, which lost 5 bases and 5 bases, there was a span of 18 bases. The CDR3 extends over 15 amino acids. The CDR3 loop reads CASSTGQTRSYGYTF. The CDR3 DNA reads as TGTGCCAGCAGTACAGGACAGACGAGATCTTATGGCTACACCTTC.

The rearrangement joins TRBV4-1 to TRBJ2-7; 7 nucleotides match TRBD2. CDR1 is MGHRA, CDR2 YSYEKL, per germline. The CDR3 has 16 residues. J lost 3 bases, V lost 0 bases, and 8 bases had no gene match. CDR3 in amino acids: CASSQEYGGEVYEQYF. Written as DNA, the CDR3 is TGCGCCAGCAGCCAAGAGTATGGGGGGGAGGTCTACGAGCAGTACTTC.